Below, 27 T cell receptor beta chains from the same sample are listed, as sequenced in a study of T cell responses to AZD1222 COVID-19 vaccine. Clones were sequenced by immunoSEQ multiplex PCR, and TCRdb holds only the in-frame ones, with some missing. The sample yields 95,000 to 150,000 clones, roughly 91% seen once. Sequenced material: peripheral blood, taken on day 0 of AZD1222 vaccination. Receptor source: an adult in good health.

The rearrangement links TRBV11-2 to TRBJ2-7, with 7 bases fitting TRBD1. The CDR3 spans 14 residues. The germline V gene has CDR1 SGHAT and CDR2 FQNNGV. The V segment lost 5 bases and the J segment 3 bases; nucleotides outside the gene matches: 7. The CDR3 here is CASSLRDRIYEQYF. The CDR3 nucleotides are TGTGCCAGCAGCCTCCGGGACAGAATCTACGAGCAGTACTTC.

This clone was detected only a few times. The chain links TRBV7-6 to TRBJ2-7; the D gene is possibly TRBD2 (6 bases). V was clipped by 1 base and J by 3 bases, with 10 bases between them. CDR3 length: 14 residues. Germline lookup yields CDR1 SGHVS and CDR2 FNYEAQ. CDR3 sequence: CASSLGGLNYEQYF. The CDR3 nucleotides read TGTGCCAGCAGCTTAGGGGGACTGAACTACGAGCAGTACTTC.

V is TRBV4-2 and J is TRBJ1-4, with 7 bases lining up with TRBD1. This CDR3 spans 15 amino acids. J lost 7 bases, V lost 1 base, and 6 bases had no gene match. Per the germline V gene, CDR1 is LGHNA and CDR2 is YNFKEQ. The CDR3 spells CASSQGEGAGEKLFF. The CDR3 DNA reads as TGTGCCAGCAGCCAAGGGGAGGGGGCAGGTGAAAAACTGTTTTTT.

This chain joins TRBV7-9 and TRBJ2-7; D is possibly TRBD1 (5 bases). The ends were cut back, 4 bases at V and 1 base at J, with 14 bases in the middle. Germline V lookup: CDR1 SEHNR, CDR2 FQNEAQ (reference sequence). The CDR3 sequence is 15 residues long. The DNA for the CDR3 is TGTGCCAGCAGCTCCCCCTCAGGGCAGTCCTACGAGCAGTACTTC. Amino acid sequence: CASSSPSGQSYEQYF.

V gene TRBV27 combines with J gene TRBJ2-2; D remains ambiguous. Trimming took off 1 base at V and 7 bases at J, with 4 bases between the two ends. The length of the CDR3 is 12 residues. Germline CDR1 is MNHEY and CDR2 is SMNVEV (reference sequence). The CDR3 region is CASSLWGGELFF. DNA for the CDR3: TGTGCCAGCAGTTTATGGGGCGGGGAGCTGTTTTTT.

This clone was observed once. The gene calls are TRBV9 and TRBJ1-5, with no clear D. Germline V gene data show CDR1 as SGDLS and CDR2 as YYNGEE. Trimming removed 0 bases from V and 3 bases from J, with 7 bases in between. This CDR3 has 14 amino acids. DNA for the CDR3: TGTGCCAGCAGCGTAGGGGGAGACAATCAGCCCCAGCATTTT. Translated, it gives CASSVGGDNQPQHF.

This rearrangement joins TRBV12-5 to TRBJ1-1; 7 bases map to TRBD1. Germline V CDR1 and CDR2: LGHNT, FRNRAP. The CDR3 runs to 12 residues. V lost 0 bases, J lost 11 bases, and 3 bases stayed unmatched. The CDR3 spells CASGLVETGAFF. The CDR3 region has the DNA TGTGCTAGTGGTTTGGTTGAGACAGGGGCTTTCTTT.

The gene calls are TRBV3-1 (or the pseudogene TRBV3-2) and TRBJ2-7; 7 bases map to TRBD1. Germline lookup yields CDR1 LGHDT and CDR2 YNNKEL (reference sequence). This CDR3 contains 14 residues. The junction had 7 bases not matched to a gene; V was cut back by 4 bases and J by 4 bases. The CDR3 loop reads CASSPGDSSYEQYF. DNA for the CDR3: TGTGCCAGCAGCCCTGGGGACAGTTCATACGAGCAGTACTTC.

The chain has TRBV3-1 (or the pseudogene TRBV3-2) and TRBJ2-4; D call uncertain. Germline V gene sequence: CDR1 LGHDT, CDR2 YNNKEL (reference sequence). The CDR3 totals 15 residues. The V end lost 4 bases, the J end lost 2 bases, and 12 bases lay between the germline ends. The CDR3 reads CASSPAGGSKNIQYF. Written as DNA, the CDR3 is TGTGCCAGCAGCCCGGCCGGCGGATCCAAAAACATTCAGTACTTC.

This sequence joins TRBV11-2 and TRBJ2-3; 8 bases align to TRBD2. The CDR3 consists of 18 residues. V shed 1 base, J shed 2 bases, and the junction held 11 bases outside the gene matches. Germline V gene sequence: CDR1 SGHAT, CDR2 FQNNGV. The CDR3 reads CASSLAGGGNSPTDTQYF. The CDR3 DNA sequence: TGTGCCAGCAGCTTAGCGGGGGGGGGCAACTCCCCCACAGATACGCAGTATTTT.

The chain uses TRBV6-2 or TRBV6-3 and TRBJ2-5; D gene unclear. This CDR3 is built from 11 residues. CDR1 MNHEY and CDR2 SVGEGT come from the germline V gene. Trimming cost V 5 bases and J 4 bases, with 5 bases left between them. CDR3 protein: CASSQGETQYF. The CDR3 DNA is TGTGCCAGCAGTCAAGGAGAGACCCAGTACTTC.

This clone has just one count. The rearrangement uses TRBV19 and TRBJ2-6; 9 nucleotides align to TRBD1. V trimming: 5 bases; J trimming: 3 bases; junction bases outside the gene matches: 11. Germline assignment: CDR1 LNHDA and CDR2 SQIVND (reference sequence). This CDR3 has 18 residues. The CDR3 protein is CASSVEGTGFSGANVLTF. For the CDR3, the DNA is TGTGCCAGTAGTGTGGAGGGGACAGGGTTCAGTGGGGCCAACGTCCTGACTTTC.

This clone was observed a single time. The chain is built from TRBV13 and TRBJ2-7; 8 bases fit TRBD1. Germline CDR1 reads PRHDT; CDR2 reads FYEKMQ (reference sequence). The J segment lost 5 bases and the V segment lost 2 bases, leaving 11 bases of the junction unmatched. This CDR3 spans 16 amino acids. CDR3 protein: CASSLLRGDRGHEQYF. The CDR3 nucleotides read TGTGCCAGCAGCTTATTACGTGGTGACAGGGGCCACGAGCAGTACTTC.

A single count supports this clone. The chain employs TRBV21-1 and TRBJ1-1. TRBV21-1 is listed as a pseudogene. The CDR3 has 16 residues. The CDR3 sequence is CASSKIPERRNTEAFF. The CDR3 DNA follows: TGTGCCAGCAGCAAAATCCCCGAGCGGAGAAACACTGAAGCTTTCTTT.

CDR3 residues: CASSASSYNSPLHF. In nucleotides, the CDR3 is TGTGCCAGCAGCGCGAGCTCCTATAATTCACCCCTCCACTTT. The genes are TRBV9 and TRBJ1-6; D unresolved. Trimming stripped 3 bases from V and 0 bases from J, with 4 bases between. Per germline, CDR1 SGDLS and CDR2 YYNGEE. The length of the CDR3 is 14 residues.

This chain links TRBV27 with TRBJ1-2; TRBD1 matches 7 bases. V lost 0 bases and J lost 4; bases outside the gene matches: 5. CDR3 size: 15 residues. Germline V gene data show CDR1 as MNHEY and CDR2 as SMNVEV (reference sequence). The CDR3 reads CASSLSPGGGYGYTF. CDR3 in DNA: TGTGCCAGCAGTTTATCGCCAGGGGGGGGCTATGGCTACACCTTC.

The genes are TRBV6-2 or TRBV6-3 and TRBJ2-3; no firm D call. Germline V CDR1 and CDR2: MNHEY, SVGEGT. V was trimmed by 3 bases and J by 6 bases, leaving 4 bases between them. The CDR3 length is 11 residues. DNA of the CDR3: TGTGCCAGCAGTTATCCCGATACGCAGTATTTT. The encoded protein is CASSYPDTQYF.

Only one count was recorded for this clone. The chain is built from TRBV19 and TRBJ1-2, with D maybe TRBD1 (5 bases). The germline V and J ends were trimmed by 6 bases and 6 bases, with 23 bases remaining between them. CDR1 is LNHDA, CDR2 SQIVND, per germline (reference sequence). This CDR3 spans 16 amino acids. The CDR3 reads CASRGTAGPQGDGYTF. The CDR3 DNA follows: TGTGCCAGTAGGGGGACGGCAGGGCCCCAAGGGGATGGCTACACCTTC.

The chain is built from TRBV13 and TRBJ2-1, with D possibly TRBD2 on 6 matching bases. The CDR3 runs 15 residues. Trimming removed 5 bases from V and 3 bases from J, with 14 bases in between. The germline V gene has CDR1 PRHDT and CDR2 FYEKMQ (reference sequence). In DNA, the CDR3 is TGTGCCAGCAGCCCGGGGACTGTGGTCTACAATGAGCAGTTCTTC. As protein: CASSPGTVVYNEQFF.

This chain links TRBV29-1 with TRBJ1-2, with 7 nucleotides matching TRBD1. The CDR3 sequence is 12 residues long. Trimming at V came to 2 bases and at J to 6 bases, leaving 3 bases not matched to a gene. CDR1 is SQVTM, CDR2 ANQGSEA, per germline. The CDR3 protein is CSVEIGGDGYTF. DNA of the CDR3: TGCAGCGTTGAAATAGGGGGCGATGGCTACACCTTC. The entire variable domain, with the rest obtained from reference TRBV29-1 and TRBJ1-2, is as follows: SAVISQKPSRDICQRGTSLTIQCQVDSQVTMMFWYRQQPGQSLTLIATANQGSEATYESGFVIDKFPISRPNLTFSTLTVSNMSPEDSSIYLCSVEIGGDGYTFGSGTRLTVV.

This chain connects TRBV2 to TRBJ2-3, with D perhaps given as TRBD1 or TRBD2 (5 bases each). The CDR3 contains 17 residues. V lost 0 bases to trimming and J lost 1 base, with 14 bases between them. The germline V gene has CDR1 SNHLY and CDR2 FYNNEI. The CDR3 region has the DNA TGTGCCAGCAGTGAAGCGGGGGTGGCCTTTGGCACAGATACGCAGTATTTT. Translation: CASSEAGVAFGTDTQYF.

As for this clone: No conserved phenylalanine or tryptophan is present at the end of the CDR3, so a read error is the likely explanation. The limits of the CDR3 on the DNA are not certain, so only TCRdb's listed CDR3 is given. The chain employs TRBV5-4 and TRBJ1-2; the table's TRBD1 call for D was not verified on the DNA. Inclusive of both ends, the CDR3 amounts to 12 amino acids. The V gene's germline CDR1 is SGHNT and CDR2 YYREEE (reference sequence). CDR3 protein: CASSLGDSAVSV.

The chain combines TRBV3-1 (or the pseudogene TRBV3-2) with TRBJ2-3; 7 bases agree with TRBD2. From germline, CDR1 is LGHDT and CDR2 YNNKEL (reference sequence). V trimming: 1 base; J trimming: 5 bases; junction bases outside the gene matches: 9. This CDR3 is built from 16 residues. Here the CDR3 DNA reads TGTGCCAGCAGCCAAGGTGCCGCGGGGGTGGGAGATACGCAGTATTTT. Its translation is CASSQGAAGVGDTQYF.

The rearrangement links TRBV19 to TRBJ1-4; D unclear. The CDR3 has 18 residues. Per the germline V gene, CDR1 is LNHDA and CDR2 is SQIVND (reference sequence). V was cut by 7 bases and J by 1 base, with 22 bases left in between. In DNA form, the CDR3 reads TGTGCCAGTAAAGAAAGAGGCGGAGGATCGGGAACTAATGAAAAACTGTTTTTT. This codes for CASKERGGGSGTNEKLFF.

The gene calls are TRBV9 and TRBJ2-1; TRBD2 matches 9 bases. V dropped 0 bases and J dropped 3; count of bases not matched to a gene: 1. Per germline, CDR1 SGDLS and CDR2 YYNGEE. This CDR3 contains 15 residues. CDR3 bases: TGTGCCAGCAGCGTAGTTAGCGGGGGCTACAATGAGCAGTTCTTC. It codes for CASSVVSGGYNEQFF.

The chain is built from TRBV6-4 and TRBJ2-3; TRBD1 matches 8 bases. This CDR3 contains 14 residues. Germline lookup yields CDR1 MRHNA and CDR2 SNTAGT. J lost 4 bases, V lost 5 bases, and 5 bases had no gene match. The chain's CDR3 is CASSNRGEADTQYF. The DNA of the CDR3 is TGTGCCAGCAGTAACAGGGGGGAGGCAGATACGCAGTATTTT.

This clone was seen only once. The chain has TRBV12-3 or TRBV12-4 and TRBJ1-2; a weak D match, TRBD1 (5 bases). The CDR3 is 13 residues long. The V end was cut by 8 bases, the J end by 5 bases, with 15 bases between. The CDR3 bases are TGTGCCAGCGGGGGGTCAACTATTTATGGCTACACCTTC. Protein: CASGGSTIYGYTF.